This T cell receptor beta chain is drawn from a study of shared clonotypes between healthy human individuals. Researchers ran the assay at a deep level. This table comes from immunoSEQ multiplex PCR, and its TCRdb copy is limited to in-frame clones, with some not included. The sample lists about 980,000 clones; 70% to 85% were seen once. V shed 7 bases, J shed 2 bases, and the junction held 14 bases outside the gene matches. Germline V lookup: CDR1 SGHAT, CDR2 FQNNGV. The CDR3 runs 16 residues. This clone was detected a few times. Source material: memory CD4+ T cells sorted from blood. Subset noted: CD45RA-negative fraction. V gene TRBV11-2 combines with J gene TRBJ2-7; 7 bases line up with TRBD1. This receptor was identified in a man between 18 and 35 years old in good health. CDR3 region: CASTLPGTVNPYEQYF. DNA of the CDR3: TGTGCCAGCACCCTTCCAGGGACAGTCAACCCCTACGAGCAGTACTTC.